Presented here are 25 T cell receptor beta chains from one specimen sequenced in a study of T cell responses to AZD1222 COVID-19 vaccine. Sequencing was performed with immunoSEQ multiplex PCR; in TCRdb, only in-frame clones are kept and a portion is missing. The repertoire holds 85,000 to 95,000 clones, with around 90% as singletons. The source material was peripheral blood, sampled on day 0 of AZD1222 vaccination. Receptors were obtained from an adult in good health.

The chain couples TRBV19 to TRBJ2-5; D is perhaps TRBD2 (6 bases). Germline CDR1 reads LNHDA; CDR2 reads SQIVND (reference sequence). Trimming removed 9 bases at V and 0 bases at J, with 14 bases between. The CDR3 runs to 14 residues. CDR3 DNA sequence: TGTGCCAGCAGGGAGGCAGCGAACCAAGAGACCCAGTACTTC. Its translation is CASREAANQETQYF. The full variable domain, completed using reference TRBV19 and TRBJ2-5, is DGGITQSPKYLFRKEGQNVTLSCEQNLNHDAMYWYRQDPGQGLRLIYYSQIVNDFQKGDIAEGYSVSREKKESFPLTVTSAQKNPTAFYLCASREAANQETQYFGPGTRLLVL.

The chain combines TRBV2 with TRBJ1-1; D uncertain. The germline V gene encodes CDR1 SNHLY and CDR2 FYNNEI. This CDR3 has 12 amino acids. The CDR3 nucleotides read TGTGCAGGGAGGGCGGCGAACACTGAAGCTTTCTTT. It yields the protein CAGRAANTEAFF.

The rearrangement uses TRBV6-2 or TRBV6-3 and TRBJ1-2, with D uncertain. The CDR3 runs 14 residues. V was cut by 0 bases and J by 5 bases, with 10 bases left in between. Germline CDR1 and CDR2: MNHEY and SVGEGT. CDR3 loop: CASSYSRREYGYTF. CDR3 nucleotides: TGTGCCAGCAGTTACTCGAGGAGGGAGTATGGCTACACCTTC.

The V gene is TRBV2, the J gene TRBJ2-7; D is perhaps TRBD2 (5 bases). Trimming removed 6 bases from V and 5 bases from J, with 11 bases in between. Per germline, CDR1 SNHLY and CDR2 FYNNEI. The CDR3 totals 12 residues. CDR3 residues: CASSLDGDEQYF. CDR3 DNA sequence: TGTGCCAGCAGCTTAGACGGGGACGAGCAGTACTTC. Full variable domain (outside the CDR3, taken from reference TRBV2 and TRBJ2-7): EPEVTQTPSHQVTQMGQEVILRCVPISNHLYFYWYRQILGQKVEFLVSFYNNEISEKSEIFDDQFSVERPDGSNFTLKIRSTKLEDSAMYFCASSLDGDEQYFGPGTRLTVT.

The CDR3 sequence: CASSLYGGQTEAFF. CDR3 nucleotides: TGTGCCAGCAGCTTGTATGGGGGACAGACTGAAGCTTTCTTT. J is TRBJ1-1 and V is TRBV11-2, with 7 bases aligning to TRBD1. The V and J ends lost 3 bases and 5 bases, in that order; junction bases with no gene match: 6. The CDR3 sequence is 14 residues long. Germline values: CDR1 SGHAT, CDR2 FQNNGV. The complete variable domain, with remaining parts taken from reference TRBV11-2 and TRBJ1-1, reads EAGVAQSPRYKIIEKRQSVAFWCNPISGHATLYWYQQILGQGPKLLIQFQNNGVVDDSQLPKDRFSAERLKGVDSTLKIQPAKLEDSAVYLCASSLYGGQTEAFFGQGTRLTVV.

The CDR3 region is CASSLRTAHGYTF. The CDR3 nucleotides read TGTGCCAGCAGCCTTCGGACAGCACATGGCTACACCTTC. The V call is TRBV3-1 (or the pseudogene TRBV3-2), the J call TRBJ1-2; possible D gene TRBD1, 6 bases. Germline assignment: CDR1 LGHDT and CDR2 YNNKEL (reference sequence). CDR3 length: 13 residues. Trimming cost V 4 bases and J 6 bases, with 12 bases left between them.

J is TRBJ1-1 and V is TRBV11-2, with D unclear. V dropped 0 bases and J dropped 12 bases, with 14 bases sitting between them. Germline values: CDR1 SGHAT, CDR2 FQNNGV. This CDR3 region has 13 residues. The CDR3 sequence: CASSLEAGARTFF. The CDR3 DNA reads as TGTGCCAGCAGCTTAGAAGCAGGTGCGAGGACTTTCTTT. Drawing the rest from reference TRBV11-2 and TRBJ1-1, the complete variable domain is EAGVAQSPRYKIIEKRQSVAFWCNPISGHATLYWYQQILGQGPKLLIQFQNNGVVDDSQLPKDRFSAERLKGVDSTLKIQPAKLEDSAVYLCASSLEAGARTFFGQGTRLTVV.

The chain joins TRBV6-5 to TRBJ1-5, with D unclear. Germline V gene sequence: CDR1 MNHEY, CDR2 SVGAGI. The CDR3 has 14 residues. Trimming took off 2 bases at V and 1 base at J, with 6 bases between the two ends. CDR3 DNA: TGTGCCAGCAGTTACAGGGCGAGCAATCAGCCCCAGCATTTT. Amino acids: CASSYRASNQPQHF.

The CDR3 spells CASSLSLAGGLSTDTQYF. The CDR3, as DNA: TGCGCCAGCAGCTTGTCATTAGCGGGGGGCCTAAGCACAGATACGCAGTATTTT. V and J are TRBV5-1 and TRBJ2-3; 10 bases are a match to TRBD2. Per the germline V gene, CDR1 is SGHRS and CDR2 is YFSETQ. V shed 1 base and J 0 bases; nucleotides not matched to a gene: 8. CDR3 length: 18 amino acids.

This clone was counted between two and nine times. This chain links TRBV19 with TRBJ1-5; possible D gene TRBD1, 6 bases. The germline CDR1 and CDR2 sequences are LNHDA and SQIVND (reference sequence). V lost 7 bases, J lost 0 bases, and 10 bases lay in between. This CDR3 comprises 14 residues. CDR3 in DNA: TGTGCCAGTACTACAGGGAATAGCAATCAGCCCCAGCATTTT. It codes for CASTTGNSNQPQHF.

CDR3 sequence (DNA): TGTGCCAGCAGCTTAGGTGGGGTGAACACTGAAGCTTTCTTT. This gives the protein CASSLGGVNTEAFF. The rearrangement links TRBV7-3 to TRBJ1-1, with D uncertain. V was cut by 2 bases and J by 0 bases, with 7 bases left in between. Germline V gives CDR1 SGHTA, CDR2 FQGTGA. This CDR3 region has 14 residues.

The CDR3 coding sequence is TGTGCCAGCAGCTTACGGGGAGGCGAGACCCAGTACTTC. This translates into CASSLRGGETQYF. The genes are TRBV5-5 and TRBJ2-5; the D gene is possibly TRBD2 (6 bases). Germline CDR1 and CDR2: SGHKS and YYEKEE (reference sequence). This CDR3 is built from 13 residues. The V and J ends lost 2 bases and 5 bases respectively, with 10 bases between them.

The chain carries TRBV12-1 and TRBJ2-2; the DNA was not used to check the table's D call, TRBD2. TRBV12-1 is shown as a pseudogene. This CDR3 region has 16 residues. DNA for the CDR3: TGTGCCAGCAGCTTTGCTGGCCTGAGAGGCACCGGGGAGCTGTTTTTT. Translating it yields CASSFAGLRGTGELFF.

The table lists this clone with a few counts. The chain joins TRBV12-3 or TRBV12-4 to TRBJ2-7, with D perhaps given as TRBD1 or TRBD2 (5 bases each). There are 13 residues in the CDR3. Deletions cut 8 bases from V and 5 bases from J, with 16 bases between. The CDR3 loop reads CASLWQGVDEQYF. DNA for the CDR3: TGTGCCAGCCTGTGGCAGGGAGTAGACGAGCAGTACTTC.

This clone has just one count. The rearrangement links TRBV7-2 to TRBJ1-2; D is uncertain. Germline-derived CDR1 and CDR2 are SGHTA and FQGNSA. Trimming left V 1 base short and J 2 bases short, with 11 bases between. The CDR3 covers 15 residues. This chain's CDR3 is CASSLGTVGNYGYTF. DNA of the CDR3: TGTGCCAGCAGCTTAGGAACAGTAGGGAACTATGGCTACACCTTC.

The chain couples TRBV19 to TRBJ1-5; D is unresolved. CDR1 is LNHDA, CDR2 SQIVND, per germline (reference sequence). The V end was cut by 5 bases, the J end by 5 bases, with 7 bases between. The length of the CDR3 is 12 residues. In nucleotides, the CDR3 is TGTGCCAGTAGTTTACAGTATCAGCCCCAGCATTTT. Protein: CASSLQYQPQHF.

V and J are TRBV4-2 and TRBJ1-2, with D uncertain. V was clipped by 1 base and J by 8 bases, with 8 bases between them. The CDR3 spans 12 residues. Germline values: CDR1 LGHNA, CDR2 YNFKEQ. The CDR3 coding sequence is TGTGCCAGCAGCCAAGGGCTAAGAGGCTACACCTTC. Translated, it gives CASSQGLRGYTF.

The chain has TRBV11-2 and TRBJ2-2, with D possibly being TRBD1 (5 bases). Trimming shortened V by 4 bases and J by 2 bases, and 11 bases separated the two germline ends. CDR1 is SGHAT and CDR2 is FQNNGV in the germline V gene. The CDR3 length is 15 residues. CDR3: CASSSQGPNTGELFF. The DNA for the CDR3 is TGTGCCAGCAGCTCCCAGGGTCCCAACACCGGGGAGCTGTTTTTT.

V and J are TRBV7-9 and TRBJ2-2; no firm D call. The germline CDR1 and CDR2 sequences are SEHNR and FQNEAQ (reference sequence). This CDR3 contains 16 residues. The V and J ends lost 5 bases and 2 bases respectively, with 15 bases between them. The CDR3 DNA is TGTGCCAGCAGCACCCTGGCGACCAGAAACACCGGGGAGCTGTTTTTT. Protein sequence: CASSTLATRNTGELFF.

The rearrangement links TRBV3-1 (or the pseudogene TRBV3-2) to TRBJ2-7; 7 positions agree with TRBD2. CDR3 length: 13 amino acids. V lost 1 base and J lost 4; bases outside the gene matches: 1. The germline V gene encodes CDR1 LGHDT and CDR2 YNNKEL (reference sequence). Written as DNA, the CDR3 is TGTGCCAGCAGCCAAGCGGGACTATACGAGCAGTACTTC. This encodes CASSQAGLYEQYF.

The genes are TRBV20-1 and TRBJ2-1; no firm D call. The V end lost 3 bases, the J end lost 9 bases, and 15 bases lay between the germline ends. This CDR3 is 13 amino acids long. CDR1 and CDR2 from the germline V gene are DFQATT and SNEGSKA (reference sequence). The CDR3 spells CSASQTPGLEQFF. CDR3 nucleotide sequence: TGCAGTGCTAGTCAGACCCCGGGCCTTGAGCAGTTCTTC.

This clone was counted once. The chain combines TRBV11-2 with TRBJ1-6; the D is unclear. Germline CDR1 SGHAT, CDR2 FQNNGV. V was cut by 7 bases and J by 10 bases, with 17 bases left in between. The CDR3 contains 14 residues. The CDR3 spells CASTPSPVRSPLHF. As DNA, the CDR3 is TGTGCCAGCACCCCGAGCCCGGTCCGCTCACCCCTCCACTTT.

The V call is TRBV3-1 (or the pseudogene TRBV3-2), the J call TRBJ1-1, with no clear D. The CDR3 sequence is 13 residues long. In germline, CDR1 is LGHDT, CDR2 YNNKEL (reference sequence). V lost 2 bases and J lost 2, with 6 bases in between. This CDR3 is CASSQTGNTEAFF. Here the CDR3 DNA reads TGTGCCAGCAGCCAAACGGGCAACACTGAAGCTTTCTTT.

V usage is TRBV18 and J usage is TRBJ2-7; 9 bases align to TRBD1. The CDR3 covers 15 residues. The germline gives CDR1 KGHSH, CDR2 LQKENI. V was clipped by 6 bases and J by 6 bases; unmatched bases: 12. DNA for the CDR3: TGTGCCAGCTCTGCCGCGGGACAGGGCTTTGGCGAGCAGTACTTC. Translating it yields CASSAAGQGFGEQYF.

V gene TRBV7-9 combines with J gene TRBJ1-4; D remains ambiguous. Per the germline V gene, CDR1 is SEHNR and CDR2 is FQNEAQ (reference sequence). V dropped 1 base and J dropped 5 bases, with 11 bases sitting between them. The CDR3 has 15 amino acids. The CDR3 is CASSLDGLLNEKLFF. CDR3 nucleotide sequence: TGTGCCAGCAGCTTAGATGGGCTCTTAAATGAAAAACTGTTTTTT.